The next 24 T cell receptor beta chains were all read from a single sample in a study of PD-1 blockade in classical Hodgkin lymphoma. The time point was: cycle 4 day 1 (C4D1), after around six weeks of nivolumab. Relapses following autologous stem cell transplantation were seen in all patients, with brentuximab vedotin exposure varying. Profiled with immunoSEQ multiplex PCR; TCRdb holds only in-frame clones, not every one. The table has about 23,000 clones, around 89% seen once. Sequencing was performed on peripheral blood mononuclear cells (PBMCs), taken before the fourth cycle of nivolumab. The origin of the receptors is a human donor with classical Hodgkin lymphoma.

The chain combines TRBV5-1 with TRBJ1-5; D perhaps matches TRBD1 (5 bases). The germline CDR1 and CDR2 sequences are SGHRS and YFSETQ. V lost 5 bases and J 5 bases, leaving 14 bases between the germline ends. This CDR3 comprises 14 residues. The CDR3 DNA reads as TGCGCCAGCAGTTTAGACAGTGAGGATCAGCCCCAGCATTTT. Translation: CASSLDSEDQPQHF.

This sequence joins TRBV29-1 and TRBJ2-6; D might be TRBD1 (6 bases). The CDR3 loop spans 15 amino acids. The V gene's germline CDR1 is SQVTM and CDR2 ANQGSEA. Trimming shortened V by 6 bases and J by 0 bases, and 12 bases separated the two germline ends. As DNA, the CDR3 is TGCAGCGTGACAGGTGGATACTCTGGGGCCAACGTCCTGACTTTC. Encoded protein: CSVTGGYSGANVLTF.

The chain combines TRBV10-2 with TRBJ1-2; 9 nucleotides line up with TRBD1. There are 13 residues in the CDR3. CDR1 is WSHSY and CDR2 is SAAADI in the germline V gene. V shed 4 bases and J 8 bases; nucleotides not matched to a gene: 5. CDR3 sequence (DNA): TGCGCCAGCAGTGCCGGGACAGGGTGGGGCTACACCTTC. Translation: CASSAGTGWGYTF.

J is TRBJ2-7 and V is TRBV18; either TRBD1 or TRBD2 may supply D (5 bases each). Trimming took off 3 bases at V and 2 bases at J, with 8 bases between the two ends. This CDR3 contains 13 residues. Germline assignment: CDR1 KGHSH and CDR2 LQKENI. CDR3 loop: CASSPGTAYEQYF. DNA for the CDR3: TGTGCCAGCTCACCGGGGACGGCCTACGAGCAGTACTTC.

This rearrangement joins TRBV5-1 to TRBJ2-5; no clear D gene. Germline V CDR1 and CDR2: SGHRS, YFSETQ. This CDR3 region has 15 residues. Deletions cut 0 bases from V and 1 base from J, with 10 bases between. CDR3 in DNA: TGCGCCAGCAGCTTGGCCCCCACACGCCAAGAGACCCAGTACTTC. Translation gives CASSLAPTRQETQYF.

The chain is built from TRBV5-1 and TRBJ1-2; a weak D match, TRBD1 (6 bases). Looked up from germline, CDR1 is SGHRS and CDR2 is YFSETQ. Trimming pared 4 bases from V and 4 bases from J, leaving 14 bases between. CDR3 length equals 14 residues. This chain's CDR3 is CASSQTGLGYGYTF. In DNA, the CDR3 is TGCGCCAGCAGCCAGACAGGTCTCGGCTATGGCTACACCTTC.

The gene calls are TRBV18 and TRBJ1-4, with 7 bases lining up with TRBD1. Germline V gene data show CDR1 as KGHSH and CDR2 as LQKENI. The CDR3 extends over 15 amino acids. The V segment lost 2 bases and the J segment 8 bases; nucleotides outside the gene matches: 8. As DNA, the CDR3 is TGTGCCAGCTCACCAGACCTGGACAGGCGGGAAAAACTGTTTTTT. Its protein product is CASSPDLDRREKLFF.

The chain uses TRBV7-9 and TRBJ2-7; D is possibly TRBD2 (6 bases). This CDR3 is built from 15 residues. The germline gives CDR1 SEHNR, CDR2 FQNEAQ (reference sequence). V lost 5 bases and J 3 bases, leaving 17 bases between the germline ends. The CDR3 bases are TGTGCCAGCAGCCCGGGAAAGACTAGATACTACGAGCAGTACTTC. It translates to CASSPGKTRYYEQYF. Full variable domain (outside the CDR3, taken from reference TRBV7-9 and TRBJ2-7): DTGVSQNPRHKITKRGQNVTFRCDPISEHNRLYWYRQTLGQGPEFLTYFQNEAQLEKSRLLSDRFSAERPKGSFSTLEIQRTEQGDSAMYLCASSPGKTRYYEQYFGPGTRLTVT.

This clone is a singleton in its sample. This chain uses TRBV5-1 with TRBJ1-1, with D perhaps matching TRBD1 (6 bases). V gave up 5 bases and J gave up 4 bases, with 12 bases separating them. CDR3 size: 13 residues. Germline assignment: CDR1 SGHRS and CDR2 YFSETQ. The CDR3 DNA is TGCGCCAGCAGTTACGGGACACCCACTGAAGCTTTCTTT. The encoded protein is CASSYGTPTEAFF.

This chain links TRBV5-6 with TRBJ2-7; D may be TRBD1 (6 bases). Germline CDR1 is SGHDT and CDR2 is YYEEEE. This CDR3 region has 14 residues. Trimming left V 2 bases short and J 2 bases short, with 11 bases between. CDR3 residues: CASSFGRGAYEQYF. In DNA, the CDR3 is TGTGCCAGCAGCTTTGGCAGGGGAGCCTACGAGCAGTACTTC.

The genes are TRBV6-1 and TRBJ2-5, with 8 bases matching TRBD1. The germline CDR1 and CDR2 sequences are MNHNS and SASEGT. The CDR3 loop spans 14 amino acids. Germline trimming cut 5 bases from V and 5 bases from J; bases unmatched to any gene: 7. CDR3 sequence (DNA): TGTGCCAGCAGTCAACTCAGGGGGCTTGAGACCCAGTACTTC. Its protein product is CASSQLRGLETQYF.

The V gene is TRBV27, the J gene TRBJ1-6; TRBD1 agrees at 11 bases. V lost 4 bases and J lost 7; bases outside the gene matches: 3. In germline, CDR1 is MNHEY, CDR2 SMNVEV (reference sequence). This CDR3 region has 15 residues. CDR3 in DNA: TGTGCCAGCAGTTCGGGACAGGGGGAAAATTCACCCCTCCACTTT. Translation gives CASSSGQGENSPLHF.

The gene calls are TRBV11-2 and TRBJ2-6; 11 nucleotides agree with TRBD1. The CDR3 is 17 residues long. CDR1 and CDR2 (germline): SGHAT, FQNNGV. V dropped 4 bases and J dropped 3; count of bases not matched to a gene: 5. CDR3 bases: TGTGCCAGCAGCTCCCGGACAGGGGGCGGTGGGGCCAACGTCCTGACTTTC. This gives the protein CASSSRTGGGGANVLTF. Drawing the rest from reference TRBV11-2 and TRBJ2-6, the complete variable domain is EAGVAQSPRYKIIEKRQSVAFWCNPISGHATLYWYQQILGQGPKLLIQFQNNGVVDDSQLPKDRFSAERLKGVDSTLKIQPAKLEDSAVYLCASSSRTGGGGANVLTFGAGSRLTVL.

Comments on this clone: One end of the junction does not line up with germline, which may come from a read error. The V and J genes are TRBV9 and TRBJ2-2; tentative D call: TRBD2 (6 bases). CDR3 length: 11 residues. In germline, CDR1 is SGDLS, CDR2 YYNGEE. The CDR3: CASSLDGGLFF. The CDR3 coding sequence is TGTGCCAGCAGCCTAGACGGGGGGCTGTTTTTT.

CDR3 nucleotides: TGTGCCAGTAGTAAATTCAACATTCAGTACTTC. Amino acids: CASSKFNIQYF. The chain carries TRBV19 and TRBJ2-4; D remains ambiguous. The V end was cut by 4 bases, the J end by 7 bases, with 5 bases between. The CDR3 totals 11 residues. CDR1 and CDR2 from the germline V gene are LNHDA and SQIVND (reference sequence). Complete variable domain (other parts from reference TRBV19 and TRBJ2-4): DGGITQSPKYLFRKEGQNVTLSCEQNLNHDAMYWYRQDPGQGLRLIYYSQIVNDFQKGDIAEGYSVSREKKESFPLTVTSAQKNPTAFYLCASSKFNIQYFGAGTRLSVL.

V and J are TRBV7-9 and TRBJ2-5; the match to TRBD1 covers 8 bases. This CDR3 spans 14 amino acids. CDR1 SEHNR and CDR2 FQNEAQ come from the germline V gene (reference sequence). Trimming at V came to 5 bases and at J to 4 bases, leaving 6 bases not matched to a gene. This chain's CDR3 is CASSLGTGGETQYF. CDR3 DNA: TGTGCCAGCAGCCTAGGGACAGGAGGAGAGACCCAGTACTTC.

This clone was recorded a few times. CDR3 in amino acids: CASSYGTANYGYTF. DNA of the CDR3: TGTGCCAGCAGTTACGGGACAGCCAACTATGGCTACACCTTC. The chain carries TRBV6-7 and TRBJ1-2; 7 nucleotides match TRBD1. TRBV6-7 is labeled an ORF, and its function is uncertain. The V gene end was trimmed by 2 bases and the J gene end by 2 bases; junction bases not matched to a gene: 2. This CDR3 has 14 amino acids.

J is TRBJ1-6 and V is TRBV5-1; no clear D. CDR3 length: 15 residues. V lost 1 base to trimming and J lost 3 bases, with 8 bases between them. The germline gives CDR1 SGHRS, CDR2 YFSETQ. CDR3 sequence reads: CASSLSGFYNSPLHF. CDR3 in DNA: TGCGCCAGCAGCTTGAGCGGGTTCTATAATTCACCCCTCCACTTT. The full variable domain, its missing parts supplied by reference TRBV5-1 and TRBJ1-6, is KAGVTQTPRYLIKTRGQQVTLSCSPISGHRSVSWYQQTPGQGLQFLFEYFSETQRNKGNFPGRFSGRQFSNSRSEMNVSTLELGDSALYLCASSLSGFYNSPLHFGNGTRLTVT.

This clone has just one count. This chain connects TRBV2 to TRBJ2-3; D is unresolved. The CDR3 spans 15 residues. Trimming took off 3 bases at V and 2 bases at J, with 12 bases between the two ends. CDR1 SNHLY and CDR2 FYNNEI come from the germline V gene. The CDR3 region is CASSERRIFTDTQYF. CDR3 coding DNA: TGTGCCAGCAGTGAGCGGCGGATCTTCACAGATACGCAGTATTTT.

This clone came up a few times. This chain connects TRBV30 to TRBJ1-1, with 7 bases identical to TRBD1. The CDR3 length is 12 residues. CDR1 and CDR2 (germline): GTSNPN, SVGIG (reference sequence). Trimming cost V 3 bases and J 8 bases; bases outside gene matches: 6. This CDR3 reads CAWRRTGNEAFF. CDR3 nucleotide sequence: TGTGCCTGGAGGAGGACAGGTAACGAAGCTTTCTTT.

This chain connects TRBV6-1 to TRBJ2-7; the match to TRBD2 covers 10 bases. The CDR3 is 14 amino acids. After removal of 7 bases from V and 2 bases from J, the junction contained 5 bases not matched to a gene. Germline V gene sequence: CDR1 MNHNS, CDR2 SASEGT. The DNA for the CDR3 is TGTGCCAGCACCGCCGGGACTAGCGCCTACGAGCAGTACTTC. Its protein product is CASTAGTSAYEQYF.

The chain combines TRBV7-9 with TRBJ2-5, with 11 bases aligning to TRBD2. Germline values: CDR1 SEHNR, CDR2 FQNEAQ (reference sequence). This CDR3 spans 16 amino acids. J was trimmed by 4 bases and V by 5 bases; bases with no gene match: 9. The chain's CDR3 is CASSPRLAGLVETQYF. The CDR3 region has the DNA TGTGCCAGCAGCCCCCGACTAGCGGGGTTAGTAGAGACCCAGTACTTC.

This CDR3 is CASSYSRTVGGEQYF. DNA for the CDR3: TGTGCCAGCAGTTACTCCCGGACGGTAGGAGGCGAGCAGTACTTC. V is TRBV6-5 and J is TRBJ2-7; D is possibly TRBD2 (5 bases). The CDR3 runs to 15 residues. In germline, CDR1 is MNHEY, CDR2 SVGAGI. The germline V and J ends were trimmed by 0 bases and 6 bases, with 15 bases remaining between them.

The rearrangement joins TRBV9 to TRBJ1-3; no firm D call. The germline V and J ends were trimmed by 4 bases and 0 bases, with 14 bases remaining between them. CDR3 length: 16 amino acids. Per the germline V gene, CDR1 is SGDLS and CDR2 is YYNGEE. This CDR3 is CASSPSNFGSGNTIYF. In DNA, the CDR3 is TGTGCCAGCAGCCCCTCCAATTTTGGCTCTGGAAACACCATATATTTT.